Many counts were recorded for the clone carrying this T cell receptor (beta chain). The antigen remains unidentified. The record originates from a study of response to subunit inactivated influenza vaccine. TCRdb fed the RT-PCR reads into MiXCR, producing one record per CDR3 protein. The data contain 530,000 or so distinct CDR3 sequences, about 11% of them singletons. Broader study findings: Each seasonal flu vaccination may recruit only limited new T cells, authors suggested.

The sequencing here drew on PBMCs from blood, taken on the day of vaccination. The TCR sequence derives from a man in his forties or fifties who received an inactivated influenza vaccine.

CDR3 protein: CAIGTANTGELFF. CDR3 nucleotides: TGTGCCATCGGTACAGCGAACACCGGGGAGCTGTTTTTT. The gene calls are TRBV12-3 or TRBV12-4 and TRBJ2-2; no firm D call. This CDR3 has 13 amino acids. The V and J ends lost 10 bases and 0 bases respectively, with 9 bases between them.